These 22 T cell receptor beta chains were sequenced from one sample in a study of T cells in Graves' hyperthyroidism and ophthalmopathy. Researchers amplified the TCR beta CDR3 regions from RNA transcripts. Carried out on the TCR CDR3, a first-round RT-PCR used the HTBI primer set. TCRdb re-called the multiplex PCR reads through MiXCR, storing one row per CDR3 protein. Seen here are more than 500,000 distinct CDR3 sequences, approximately 16% observed once, and the top ten hold approximately 32%. The sequenced sample was blood. The receptors were sampled from a woman aged 25 to 39 with Graves' ophthalmopathy.

The chain joins TRBV27 to TRBJ2-7; D is possibly TRBD1 or TRBD2 (5 bases each). With 6 bases removed from V and 7 bases from J, the gap between germline ends came to 13 bases. The germline gives CDR1 MNHEY, CDR2 SMNVEV (reference sequence). The CDR3 extends over 12 amino acids. The CDR3 nucleotides are TGTGCCAGCAGCGAACTAGGGGAGGAGCAGTACTTC. It encodes CASSELGEEQYF.

At least ten counts were recorded for this clonotype. The J gene is TRBJ1-1, the V gene TRBV18, with D tentatively TRBD1 (5 bases). The CDR3 spans 16 residues. The germline V gene encodes CDR1 KGHSH and CDR2 LQKENI. Between the trimmed V and J ends, which lost 5 bases and 0 bases, there was a span of 16 bases. The CDR3: CASSYYAGTVNTEAFF. DNA of the CDR3: TGTGCCAGCTCATACTATGCCGGGACGGTGAACACTGAAGCTTTCTTT.

The chain has TRBV3-1 and TRBJ2-7; 13 bases line up with TRBD2. Germline CDR1 LGHDT, CDR2 YNNKEL (reference sequence). This CDR3 spans 15 amino acids. The V gene end was trimmed by 2 bases and the J gene end by 4 bases; junction bases not matched to a gene: 2. CDR3 DNA: TGTGCCAGCAGCCAACGGACTAGCGGGAGTTACGAGCAGTACTTC. It encodes CASSQRTSGSYEQYF.

The gene calls are TRBV28 and TRBJ2-2; 8 bases are shared with TRBD2. Germline loops: CDR1 MDHEN, CDR2 SYDVKM. J lost 4 bases, V lost 5 bases, and 6 bases had no gene match. The CDR3 has 15 amino acids. CDR3 in DNA: TGTGCCAGCAGTACCACTAGCGGAGCCACCGGGGAGCTGTTTTTT. Translating it yields CASSTTSGATGELFF.

This clonotype was detected only a few times. The J gene is TRBJ1-1, the V gene TRBV5-1; tentatively, D is TRBD1 (6 bases). CDR3 length: 11 residues. Per germline, CDR1 SGHRS and CDR2 YFSETQ. Trimming took 8 bases from V and 3 from J, leaving 8 bases between them. In DNA form, the CDR3 reads TGCGCCAGGACAGGATACACTGAAGCTTTCTTT. Amino acids: CARTGYTEAFF.

This clonotype was picked up a small number of times. The rearrangement uses TRBV20-1 and TRBJ1-5; 8 positions agree with TRBD1. V trimming: 4 bases; J trimming: 10 bases; junction bases outside the gene matches: 9. CDR3 length: 13 residues. Germline V gene sequence: CDR1 DFQATT, CDR2 SNEGSKA (reference sequence). This CDR3 reads CSANPTGESPQHF. Here the CDR3 DNA reads TGCAGTGCTAACCCGACAGGGGAAAGCCCCCAGCATTTT.

The gene calls are TRBV20-1 and TRBJ1-6; D is ambiguous. CDR3 size: 12 residues. Per germline, CDR1 DFQATT and CDR2 SNEGSKA (reference sequence). V was clipped by 6 bases and J by 11 bases, with 14 bases between them. The CDR3 loop is CSAKRLDPPLHF. CDR3 nucleotide sequence: TGCAGTGCCAAAAGACTTGATCCACCCCTCCACTTT.

Concerning this clonotype itself: One base away lies a much larger clone, so this may be a sequencing read error. The J gene is TRBJ2-7, the V gene TRBV20-1, with 9 bases that match TRBD2. V lost 0 bases to trimming and J lost 7 bases; unmatched junction nucleotides: 10. This CDR3 has 15 residues. CDR1 and CDR2 (germline): DFQATT, SNEGSKA (reference sequence). The DNA of the CDR3 is TGCAGTGCTAGAGATGGAAAGCGGGAGGCCAATGAGCAGTACTTC. Translated: CSARDGKREANEQYF.

The chain uses TRBV11-3 and TRBJ1-2, with D perhaps TRBD1 (6 bases). Germline loops: CDR1 SGHNT, CDR2 YENEEA. This CDR3 has 15 residues. Trimming left V 6 bases short and J 9 bases short, with 23 bases between. CDR3 loop: CASRTPDSWFLSYTF. As DNA, the CDR3 is TGTGCCAGCAGGACCCCGGACAGTTGGTTTCTTAGCTACACCTTC.

This clonotype was seen a handful of times. The gene calls are TRBV27 and TRBJ2-1, with 9 bases aligning to TRBD2. This CDR3 region has 15 residues. After removal of 4 bases from V and 9 bases from J, the junction contained 10 bases not matched to a gene. Germline assignment: CDR1 MNHEY and CDR2 SMNVEV (reference sequence). This CDR3 reads CASSSGTSFGSEQFF. The CDR3 DNA follows: TGTGCCAGCAGTTCAGGGACTAGCTTTGGGAGTGAGCAGTTCTTC.

This chain uses TRBV11-3 with TRBJ2-4; TRBD1 aligns across 7 bases. The CDR3 has 13 residues. The germline V gene encodes CDR1 SGHNT and CDR2 YENEEA. The ends lost 5 bases at V and 5 bases at J; junction bases unmatched: 3. CDR3 bases: TGTGCCAGCAGCCGGGACAGCCAAAACATTCAGTACTTC. Residues: CASSRDSQNIQYF. The variable domain in full, with the rest retrieved from reference TRBV11-3 and TRBJ2-4, is EAGVVQSPRYKIIEKKQPVAFWCNPISGHNTLYWYLQNLGQGPELLIRYENEEAVDDSQLPKDRFSAERLKGVDSTLKIQPAELGDSAVYLCASSRDSQNIQYFGAGTRLSVL.

With regard to this clonotype: This may arise from a read error, as a much more abundant clone is one base away. The V and J genes are TRBV12-3 or TRBV12-4 and TRBJ2-3, with TRBD2 identical over 11 bases. CDR3 length: 21 residues. J was trimmed by 2 bases and V by 4 bases; bases with no gene match: 20. The CDR3 DNA sequence: TGTGCCAGCAGTTCCTCCGGACAGGGGAGGACTAGCGGGTCGCACACAGATACGCAGTATTTT. This codes for CASSSSGQGRTSGSHTDTQYF.

A few counts support this clonotype. V usage is TRBV30 and J usage is TRBJ1-3, with a tentative D call TRBD1 (5 bases). Looked up from germline, CDR1 is GTSNPN and CDR2 is SVGIG (reference sequence). CDR3 size: 14 residues. Deletions cut 3 bases from V and 1 base from J, with 10 bases between. The CDR3 is CAWRGGGSGNTIYF. The CDR3 DNA is TGTGCCTGGAGAGGTGGGGGTTCTGGAAACACCATATATTTT.

The chain uses TRBV5-4 and TRBJ2-2; 10 bases align to TRBD2. The CDR3 totals 17 residues. V was pared by 2 bases and J by 1 base, with 5 bases of the junction left unmatched. Germline V gene sequence: CDR1 SGHNT, CDR2 YYREEE (reference sequence). The CDR3 DNA reads TGTGCCAGCAGCTTACGGAGACTAGCGGGGAACACCGGGGAGCTGTTTTTT. Its protein product is CASSLRRLAGNTGELFF.

There are many counts of this clonotype. The V gene is TRBV20-1, the J gene TRBJ2-1; TRBD1 might be the D (6 bases). Per germline, CDR1 DFQATT and CDR2 SNEGSKA (reference sequence). The V gene lost 3 bases and the J gene lost 7 bases, with 16 bases spanning the gap. This CDR3 is 14 amino acids long. CDR3 in amino acids: CSASRGQLTNEQFF. DNA for the CDR3: TGCAGTGCTAGCCGAGGACAGCTTACTAATGAGCAGTTCTTC.

J is TRBJ2-2 and V is TRBV19; D may be TRBD2 (5 bases). In germline, CDR1 is LNHDA, CDR2 SQIVND (reference sequence). Trimming removed 6 bases at V and 2 bases at J, with 13 bases between. There are 15 residues in the CDR3. The CDR3 nucleotides are TGTGCCAGTAGAACAAGAGGGAGTAACACCGGGGAGCTGTTTTTT. The encoded protein is CASRTRGSNTGELFF. The variable domain in full, completed from reference TRBV19 and TRBJ2-2, reads DGGITQSPKYLFRKEGQNVTLSCEQNLNHDAMYWYRQDPGQGLRLIYYSQIVNDFQKGDIAEGYSVSREKKESFPLTVTSAQKNPTAFYLCASRTRGSNTGELFFGEGSRLTVL.

This clonotype came up many times. One junction end disagrees with the germline gene, perhaps due to a read error. The chain links TRBV12-3 or TRBV12-4 to TRBJ2-3; either TRBD1 or TRBD2 may fit D (5 bases each). The length of the CDR3 is 12 residues. CDR3 coding DNA: TGTGCCAGCAGCTTAGAGGGGGATACGCAGTATTTT. This codes for CASSLEGDTQYF.

The V call is TRBV10-3, the J call TRBJ2-3; 10 bases fit TRBD1. The CDR3 length is 14 residues. Germline CDR1 and CDR2: ENHRY and SYGVKD. V lost 7 bases and J lost 2; bases outside the gene matches: 3. The CDR3 sequence: CAITRQGATDTQYF. CDR3 in DNA: TGTGCCATCACTAGACAGGGGGCCACAGATACGCAGTATTTT.

At least ten counts were recorded for this clonotype. CDR3 sequence reads: CASSRTTSNEKLFF. The CDR3 DNA reads as TGCGCCAGCAGCCGCACAACCAGCAATGAAAAACTGTTTTTT. The chain is built from TRBV5-1 and TRBJ1-4; D gene ambiguous. With 4 bases removed from V and 5 bases from J, the gap between germline ends came to 12 bases. Per germline, CDR1 SGHRS and CDR2 YFSETQ. There are 14 residues in the CDR3.

This chain uses TRBV12-3 or TRBV12-4 with TRBJ1-6; tentatively, D is TRBD1 (6 bases). The CDR3 totals 12 residues. V dropped 6 bases and J dropped 13 bases, with 13 bases sitting between them. CDR3 amino acids: CASSRTGFPLHF. In DNA form, the CDR3 reads TGTGCCAGCAGCCGAACAGGGTTCCCCCTCCACTTT.

In its sample, this clonotype was seen many times. The genes are TRBV5-1 and TRBJ2-7, with a weak D call TRBD2 (5 bases). Germline V CDR1 and CDR2: SGHRS, YFSETQ. The CDR3 totals 13 residues. The germline V and J ends were trimmed by 4 bases and 2 bases, with 10 bases remaining between them. The CDR3 here is CASSGTRPYEQYF. CDR3 nucleotide sequence: TGCGCCAGCAGCGGAACTAGACCCTACGAGCAGTACTTC.

This clonotype was seen a few times. The chain is built from TRBV6-2 or TRBV6-3 and TRBJ2-2; D assignment may be TRBD1 or TRBD2 (5 bases each). CDR3 length: 14 amino acids. Germline-derived CDR1 and CDR2 are MNHEY and SVGEGT. Trimming left V 6 bases short and J 4 bases short, with 12 bases between. Here the CDR3 DNA reads TGTGCCAGCAGCAGAACCGGGACCACCGGGGAGCTGTTTTTT. Encoded protein: CASSRTGTTGELFF.